This T cell receptor (beta chain) was captured by sequencing in a study of control samples from healthy donors and cancer patients (dated by TCRdb to 2020 to 2021). Including cysteine and phenylalanine, the CDR3 has 11 amino acids. Only CDR3 DNA is held: 33 bases, read in frame from base 1. The junction carries 9 bases between V and J, which are trimmed by 5 bases and 7 bases respectively. As encoded in the germline V gene, CDR1 is SGHVS while CDR2 is FQNEAQ. Library construction relied on the immunoSEQ multiplex PCR assay. Entries here come from immuneACCESS through TCRdb and include only in-frame sequences with V and J called. Some clones fail to appear in such tables; in the studies checked, an unresolved V gene covers under half of the shortfall, and the cause of the remainder is unknown. In all, the sample holds more than 65,000 clones, and 84% of those were seen once. In total, the top ten clones hold about 15% of the sample.

Points on this clone: Its antigen is unknown. Nothing much larger sits one base from this clone, and base qualities are not available.

This receptor was taken from a man aged 45-60 years in good health. The chain links TRBV7-8 with TRBJ2-7; the D gene is unclear. The specimen sequenced was blood. The CDR3 loop reads CASSRHEEQYF. The sequenced DNA is TGTGCCAGCAGCAGACATGAAGAGCAGTACTTC.